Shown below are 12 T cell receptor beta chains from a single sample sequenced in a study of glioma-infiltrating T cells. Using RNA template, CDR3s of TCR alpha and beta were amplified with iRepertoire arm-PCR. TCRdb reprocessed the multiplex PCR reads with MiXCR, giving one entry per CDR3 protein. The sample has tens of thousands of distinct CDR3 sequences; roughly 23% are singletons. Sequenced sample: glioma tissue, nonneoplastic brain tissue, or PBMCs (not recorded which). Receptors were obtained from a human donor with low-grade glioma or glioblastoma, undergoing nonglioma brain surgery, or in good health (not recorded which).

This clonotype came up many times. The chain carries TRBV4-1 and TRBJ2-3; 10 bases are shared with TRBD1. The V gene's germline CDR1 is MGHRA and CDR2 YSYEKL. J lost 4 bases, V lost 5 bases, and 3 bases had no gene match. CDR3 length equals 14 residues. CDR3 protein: CASSTGQGADTQYF. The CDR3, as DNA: TGCGCCAGCAGCACAGGACAGGGGGCAGATACGCAGTATTTT.

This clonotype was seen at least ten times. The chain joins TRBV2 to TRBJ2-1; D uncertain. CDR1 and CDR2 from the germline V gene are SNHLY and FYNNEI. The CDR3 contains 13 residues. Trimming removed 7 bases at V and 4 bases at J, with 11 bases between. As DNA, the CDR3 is TGTGCCAGCAACGGCCAAGTATACAATGAGCAGTTCTTC. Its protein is CASNGQVYNEQFF.

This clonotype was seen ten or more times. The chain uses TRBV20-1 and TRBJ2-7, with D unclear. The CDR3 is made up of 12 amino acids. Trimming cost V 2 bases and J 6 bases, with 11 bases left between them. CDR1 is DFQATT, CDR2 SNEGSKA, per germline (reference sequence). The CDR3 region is CSARRRSGEQYF. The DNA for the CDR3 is TGCAGTGCTAGAAGGCGAAGTGGCGAGCAGTACTTC.

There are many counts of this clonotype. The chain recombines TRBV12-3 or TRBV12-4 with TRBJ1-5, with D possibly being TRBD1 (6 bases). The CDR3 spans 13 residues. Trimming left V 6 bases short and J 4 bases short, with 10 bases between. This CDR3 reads CASSHGQNQPQHF. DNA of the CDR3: TGTGCCAGCAGCCACGGACAGAATCAGCCCCAGCATTTT.

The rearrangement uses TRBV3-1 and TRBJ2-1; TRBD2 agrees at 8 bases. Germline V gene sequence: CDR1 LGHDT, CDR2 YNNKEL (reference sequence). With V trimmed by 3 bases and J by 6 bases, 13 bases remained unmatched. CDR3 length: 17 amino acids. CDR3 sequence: CASSQELRVAGSNEQFF. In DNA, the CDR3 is TGTGCCAGCAGCCAGGAGTTGAGGGTAGCGGGGTCCAATGAGCAGTTCTTC.

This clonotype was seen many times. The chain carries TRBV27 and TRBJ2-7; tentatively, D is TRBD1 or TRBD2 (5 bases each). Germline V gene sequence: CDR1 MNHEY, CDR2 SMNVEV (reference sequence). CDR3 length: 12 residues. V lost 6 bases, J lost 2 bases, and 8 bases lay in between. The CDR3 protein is CASRRDAYEQYF. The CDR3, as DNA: TGTGCCAGCAGAAGGGACGCCTACGAGCAGTACTTC.

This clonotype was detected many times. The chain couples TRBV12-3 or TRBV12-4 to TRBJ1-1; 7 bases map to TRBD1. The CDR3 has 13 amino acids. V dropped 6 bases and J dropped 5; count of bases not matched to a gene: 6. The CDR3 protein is CASRTGWGTEAFF. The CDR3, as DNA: TGTGCCAGCAGGACAGGGTGGGGGACTGAAGCTTTCTTT.

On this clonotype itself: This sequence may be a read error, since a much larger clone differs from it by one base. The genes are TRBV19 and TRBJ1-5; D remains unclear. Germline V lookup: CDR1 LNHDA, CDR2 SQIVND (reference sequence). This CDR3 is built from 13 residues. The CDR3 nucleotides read TGTACCAGTAGGAGGGATAGCAATCAGCCCCAGCATTTT. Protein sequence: CTSRRDSNQPQHF.

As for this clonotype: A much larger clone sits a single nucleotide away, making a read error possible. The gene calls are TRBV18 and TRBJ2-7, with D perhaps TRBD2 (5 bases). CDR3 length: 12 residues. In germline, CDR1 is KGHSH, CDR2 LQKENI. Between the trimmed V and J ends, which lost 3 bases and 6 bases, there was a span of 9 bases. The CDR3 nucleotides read TGTGCCAGCTCACCCGGCGGGTCCGAGCAGTACTTC. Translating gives CASSPGGSEQYF.

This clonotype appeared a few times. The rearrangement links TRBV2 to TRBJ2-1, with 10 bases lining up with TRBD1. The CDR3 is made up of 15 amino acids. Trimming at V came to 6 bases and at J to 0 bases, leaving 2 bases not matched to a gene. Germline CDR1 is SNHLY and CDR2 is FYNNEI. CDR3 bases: TGTGCCAGCAGGGGACAGGGGAGCTCCTACAATGAGCAGTTCTTC. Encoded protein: CASRGQGSSYNEQFF.

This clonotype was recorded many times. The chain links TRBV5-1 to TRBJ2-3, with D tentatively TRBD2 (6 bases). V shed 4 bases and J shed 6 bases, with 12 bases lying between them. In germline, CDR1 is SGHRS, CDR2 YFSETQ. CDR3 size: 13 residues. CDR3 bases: TGCGCCAGCAGCGTGGGACTCCTGGATACGCAGTATTTT. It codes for CASSVGLLDTQYF.

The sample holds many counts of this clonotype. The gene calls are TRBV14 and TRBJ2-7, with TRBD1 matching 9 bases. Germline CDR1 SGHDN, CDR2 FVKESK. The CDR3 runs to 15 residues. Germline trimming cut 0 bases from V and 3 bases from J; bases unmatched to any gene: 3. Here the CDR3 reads CASSQDRGQGYEQYF. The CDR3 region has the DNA TGTGCCAGCAGCCAAGATAGGGGACAGGGCTACGAGCAGTACTTC.